These 26 T cell receptor beta chains share one sample of origin, sequenced in a study of cytomegalovirus exposure and HLA in healthy donors. Primers for the PCR totalled 60 Vbeta and 13 Jbeta. Produced via immunoSEQ multiplex PCR; TCRdb's table is partial and in-frame only. The sample gives some 100,000 clones, more than 75% of which show up once; 9.5% to 15% is in the top ten. The specimen was PBMCs. The receptors were sampled from a woman between 40 and 55 years old in good health and CMV-seropositive.

This rearrangement joins TRBV9 to TRBJ2-3; 7 nucleotides agree with TRBD1. The germline V gene encodes CDR1 SGDLS and CDR2 YYNGEE. This CDR3 contains 15 residues. V lost 3 bases to trimming and J lost 3 bases; unmatched junction nucleotides: 7. The DNA of the CDR3 is TGTGCCAGCAGCGCCACAGGGACAGTGACAGATACGCAGTATTTT. Translating it yields CASSATGTVTDTQYF.

This sequence joins TRBV18 and TRBJ1-4, with 7 nucleotides matching TRBD1. Germline V CDR1 and CDR2: KGHSH, LQKENI. This CDR3 has 15 amino acids. V was pared by 6 bases and J by 8 bases, with 12 bases of the junction left unmatched. Here the CDR3 reads CASSIAQGPGEKLFF. CDR3 bases: TGTGCCAGCTCGATCGCACAGGGGCCGGGGGAAAAACTGTTTTTT.

On this clone itself: At one boundary the junction diverges from the germline segment, which might be a read error. The chain joins TRBV6-1 to TRBJ2-7; D is perhaps TRBD2 (6 bases). This CDR3 region has 16 residues. Germline CDR1 and CDR2: MNHNS and SASEGT. In DNA form, the CDR3 reads TGTGTCAGCAGTGAGGGACTGAACTATGCCTCCTACGAGCAGTACTTC. It encodes CVSSEGLNYASYEQYF.

A single count supports this clone. The V gene is TRBV5-1, the J gene TRBJ1-1, with 9 bases that match TRBD1. CDR1 is SGHRS, CDR2 YFSETQ, per germline. This CDR3 comprises 16 residues. The V gene end was trimmed by 4 bases and the J gene end by 1 base; junction bases not matched to a gene: 8. The CDR3 bases are TGCGCCAGCAGCCCAGGACAGGGGCGTAGGAACACTGAAGCTTTCTTT. Translating gives CASSPGQGRRNTEAFF.

This sequence joins TRBV6-5 and TRBJ1-2, with 7 bases fitting TRBD1. The CDR3 is 13 residues long. J gave up 4 bases and V 4 bases, and 3 bases lay outside the gene matches. From germline, CDR1 is MNHEY and CDR2 SVGAGI. This chain's CDR3 is CASSSTGVYGYTF. Here the CDR3 DNA reads TGTGCCAGCAGTTCCACAGGGGTCTATGGCTACACCTTC.

This clone was detected once. The CDR3 DNA reads as TGTGCCTGGATGGGCCACTACAATGAGCAGTTCTTC. As protein: CAWMGHYNEQFF. The V gene is TRBV30, the J gene TRBJ2-1; D remains unclear. CDR1 and CDR2 (germline): GTSNPN, SVGIG (reference sequence). The CDR3 consists of 12 residues. Trimming left V 4 bases short and J 3 bases short, with 7 bases between.

V is TRBV5-4 and J is TRBJ1-2; D unresolved. Trimming removed 1 base at V and 8 bases at J, with 15 bases between. This CDR3 is 14 amino acids long. CDR1 SGHNT and CDR2 YYREEE come from the germline V gene (reference sequence). CDR3 in DNA: TGTGCCAGCAGCTTGATAAAAACAGCGGGAGGCTACACCTTC. It codes for CASSLIKTAGGYTF.

This chain connects TRBV4-1 to TRBJ1-5; 8 nucleotides match TRBD1. Germline CDR1 is MGHRA and CDR2 is YSYEKL. This CDR3 is 18 amino acids long. With 0 bases clipped from V and 0 bases from J, the junction kept 7 bases outside the gene matches. CDR3 in amino acids: CASSQDPNRGDSNQPQHF. In DNA, the CDR3 is TGCGCCAGCAGCCAAGATCCTAACAGGGGGGATAGCAATCAGCCCCAGCATTTT.

The gene calls are TRBV18 and TRBJ2-7; unclear D gene. The V gene lost 3 bases and the J gene lost 3 bases, with 12 bases spanning the gap. This CDR3 is 14 amino acids long. Looked up from germline, CDR1 is KGHSH and CDR2 is LQKENI. Here the CDR3 DNA reads TGTGCCAGCTCACCGGCCCTAGACGGCTACGAGCAGTACTTC. Amino acids: CASSPALDGYEQYF.

The chain combines TRBV11-2 with TRBJ2-6; 7 bases fit TRBD1. The CDR3 sequence is 17 residues long. Unmatched junction bases numbered 9, after V lost 5 bases and J lost 2 bases. Germline CDR1 and CDR2: SGHAT and FQNNGV. In DNA form, the CDR3 reads TGTGCCAGCAGCCCCCGACAGGGCCTCCCTGGGGCCAACGTCCTGACTTTC. This encodes CASSPRQGLPGANVLTF. The complete variable domain, with remaining parts taken from reference TRBV11-2 and TRBJ2-6, reads EAGVAQSPRYKIIEKRQSVAFWCNPISGHATLYWYQQILGQGPKLLIQFQNNGVVDDSQLPKDRFSAERLKGVDSTLKIQPAKLEDSAVYLCASSPRQGLPGANVLTFGAGSRLTVL.

This clone came up a few times. The CDR3 DNA is TGTGCTAGTGGTTTGCCGCCGGGACAGGGGAGTTGGGTCATCAATCAGCCCCAGCATTTT. Translation: CASGLPPGQGSWVINQPQHF. This rearrangement joins TRBV12-5 to TRBJ1-5; 10 positions match TRBD1. After removal of 2 bases from V and 3 bases from J, the junction contained 16 bases not matched to a gene. The CDR3 length is 20 residues. Germline CDR1 and CDR2: LGHNT and FRNRAP.

With regard to this clone: The same CDR3 also results from other DNA sequences found in this sample. The rearrangement joins TRBV5-1 to TRBJ2-5; 11 nucleotides match TRBD2. Germline-derived CDR1 and CDR2 are SGHRS and YFSETQ. This CDR3 is built from 14 residues. Trimming cost V 7 bases and J 3 bases; bases outside gene matches: 5. This CDR3 reads CASSLTSGKETQYF. CDR3 in DNA: TGCGCCAGCTCCTTGACTAGCGGGAAAGAGACCCAGTACTTC. The variable domain in full, completed from reference TRBV5-1 and TRBJ2-5, reads KAGVTQTPRYLIKTRGQQVTLSCSPISGHRSVSWYQQTPGQGLQFLFEYFSETQRNKGNFPGRFSGRQFSNSRSEMNVSTLELGDSALYLCASSLTSGKETQYFGPGTRLLVL.

The gene calls are TRBV6-5 and TRBJ1-5; TRBD1 might be the D (6 bases). Deletions cut 0 bases from V and 5 bases from J, with 8 bases between. The CDR3 sequence is 14 residues long. CDR1 and CDR2 (germline): MNHEY, SVGAGI. CDR3: CASSYSQGYQPQHF. CDR3 coding DNA: TGTGCCAGCAGTTACTCCCAGGGGTATCAGCCCCAGCATTTT.

This chain connects TRBV29-1 to TRBJ2-2; D perhaps matches TRBD1 (5 bases). Germline lookup yields CDR1 SQVTM and CDR2 ANQGSEA. This CDR3 contains 14 residues. Trimming left V 1 base short and J 6 bases short, with 12 bases between. The CDR3 spells CSVEGRQGPGELFF. In DNA form, the CDR3 reads TGCAGCGTTGAAGGTCGGCAGGGCCCCGGGGAGCTGTTTTTT.

The chain combines TRBV11-2 with TRBJ1-5; D gene ambiguous. CDR1 is SGHAT, CDR2 FQNNGV, per germline. The CDR3 is 14 amino acids. Trimming removed 0 bases at V and 2 bases at J, with 5 bases between. For the CDR3, the DNA is TGTGCCAGCAGCTTAGACGCAGGCAATCAGCCCCAGCATTTT. It yields the protein CASSLDAGNQPQHF.

The chain carries TRBV6-5 and TRBJ2-4; tentative D call: TRBD2 (6 bases). The V end lost 3 bases, the J end lost 1 base, and 13 bases lay between the germline ends. This CDR3 is 16 amino acids long. CDR1 is MNHEY and CDR2 is SVGAGI in the germline V gene. The CDR3 sequence: CASSYHAAGAKNIQYF. The CDR3 region has the DNA TGTGCCAGCAGTTATCACGCCGCGGGGGCCAAAAACATTCAGTACTTC.

With regard to this clone: The sample carries other DNA sequences with the same CDR3. The chain uses TRBV6-5 and TRBJ2-1; 14 bases line up with TRBD2. Germline CDR1 reads MNHEY; CDR2 reads SVGAGI. Trimming removed 0 bases from V and 8 bases from J; junction bases left unmatched: 3. The CDR3 spans 16 residues. DNA of the CDR3: TGTGCCAGCAGTTACTCGGGGACTAGCGGGGGCTATGAGCAGTTCTTC. Amino acid sequence: CASSYSGTSGGYEQFF.

This chain uses TRBV6-5 with TRBJ2-2; D possibly corresponds to TRBD1 (5 bases). With 2 bases removed from V and 4 bases from J, the gap between germline ends came to 5 bases. Germline lookup yields CDR1 MNHEY and CDR2 SVGAGI. The CDR3 covers 13 residues. The CDR3 sequence is CASSYDSTGELFF. CDR3 nucleotide sequence: TGTGCCAGCAGTTACGACAGCACCGGGGAGCTGTTTTTT.

This clone was found once. The chain links TRBV9 to TRBJ1-2; D gene unclear. CDR1 and CDR2 (germline): SGDLS, YYNGEE. V dropped 5 bases and J dropped 5 bases, with 13 bases sitting between them. The CDR3 runs to 13 residues. The chain's CDR3 is CASRADSPYGYTF. The CDR3 bases are TGTGCCAGCAGGGCAGACTCTCCATATGGCTACACCTTC.

This clone showed up just once. The chain recombines TRBV7-6 with TRBJ2-7, with 9 positions matching TRBD2. The CDR3 length is 15 residues. CDR1 is SGHVS, CDR2 FNYEAQ, per germline. The V segment lost 6 bases and the J segment 2 bases; nucleotides outside the gene matches: 8. The chain's CDR3 is CASRSNSGGAYEQYF. In DNA, the CDR3 is TGTGCCAGCAGGTCAAATAGCGGGGGAGCCTACGAGCAGTACTTC. The whole variable domain, filled in from reference TRBV7-6 and TRBJ2-7, reads GAGVSQSPRYKVTKRGQDVALRCDPISGHVSLYWYRQALGQGPEFLTYFNYEAQQDKSGLPNDRFSAERPEGSISTLTIQRTEQRDSAMYRCASRSNSGGAYEQYFGPGTRLTVT.

The J gene is TRBJ2-3, the V gene TRBV19, with 13 nucleotides matching TRBD2. The CDR3 sequence is 16 residues long. Germline trimming cut 4 bases from V and 2 bases from J; bases unmatched to any gene: 3. From germline, CDR1 is LNHDA and CDR2 SQIVND (reference sequence). As DNA, the CDR3 is TGTGCCAGTAGTACAGGACTAGCGGGGGACACAGATACGCAGTATTTT. Amino acids: CASSTGLAGDTDTQYF.

V usage is TRBV5-1 and J usage is TRBJ2-1; 10 bases are shared with TRBD1. CDR3 size: 16 residues. The junction had 7 bases not matched to a gene; V was cut back by 5 bases and J by 2 bases. Per the germline V gene, CDR1 is SGHRS and CDR2 is YFSETQ. The CDR3 here is CASRRPGTGAYNEQFF. The CDR3, as DNA: TGCGCCAGCAGGCGTCCCGGGACAGGGGCCTACAATGAGCAGTTCTTC.

This clone appeared a few times. This chain connects TRBV4-1 to TRBJ1-1; 8 bases match TRBD1. Unmatched junction bases numbered 2, after V lost 1 base and J lost 4 bases. CDR1 is MGHRA, CDR2 YSYEKL, per germline. The CDR3 has 14 residues. CDR3 residues: CASSQGQGFTEAFF. The CDR3 DNA sequence: TGCGCCAGCAGCCAAGGACAGGGGTTCACTGAAGCTTTCTTT.

The chain employs TRBV30 and TRBJ1-3; D unresolved. Germline CDR1 reads GTSNPN; CDR2 reads SVGIG (reference sequence). V lost 3 bases to trimming and J lost 0 bases, with 15 bases between them. CDR3 length equals 16 residues. The CDR3 protein is CAWREVSAYSGNTIYF. CDR3 nucleotide sequence: TGTGCCTGGAGGGAAGTATCAGCGTACTCTGGAAACACCATATATTTT.

This sequence joins TRBV18 and TRBJ1-1; D call uncertain. Germline-derived CDR1 and CDR2 are KGHSH and LQKENI. V was shortened by 3 bases and J by 1 base, with 9 bases between the two germline ends. The CDR3 totals 14 residues. Here the CDR3 reads CASSPEEGNTEAFF. The CDR3 DNA reads as TGTGCCAGCTCACCGGAGGAGGGGAACACTGAAGCTTTCTTT.

The chain is built from TRBV7-9 and TRBJ2-7; TRBD1 might be the D (5 bases). Trimming stripped 5 bases from V and 2 bases from J, with 16 bases between. This CDR3 has 15 residues. In germline, CDR1 is SEHNR, CDR2 FQNEAQ (reference sequence). CDR3 nucleotides: TGTGCCAGCAGCCAAGGACACCCCCGCACCTACGAGCAGTACTTC. Protein: CASSQGHPRTYEQYF.